This T cell receptor beta chain is drawn from a study of T cells in Graves' hyperthyroidism and ophthalmopathy. Turning to the study itself: The authors collected peripheral blood at initial diagnosis, before any treatment.

Each person with ophthalmopathy scored at least 3 on the Clinical Activity Score, reached NOSPECS grade 4 or higher, and had been ill under 3 months. Any patient presenting with uncontrolled infection, other autoimmune disease, pregnancy or lactation was left out. Template material for amplifying TCR beta CDR3 regions consisted of RNA transcripts. When the TCR CDR3 underwent first-round RT-PCR, the HTBI primer set was used. Each CDR3 protein is one row after TCRdb ran MiXCR on the multiplex PCR reads. The sample lists about 480,000 distinct CDR3 sequences; 24% were seen once. This clonotype was counted between two and nine times. Its antigen remains unidentified. Regarding the study as a whole: Model predictions of ophthalmopathy came a median approximately 6 months before onset.

Germline V CDR1 and CDR2: MGHRA, YSYEKL. The CDR3 has 15 amino acids. Trimming at V came to 2 bases and at J to 0 bases, leaving 1 base not matched to a gene. This receptor was taken from a woman in her thirties with Graves' ophthalmopathy. The sequencing input was blood. The chain uses TRBV4-1 and TRBJ2-4, with 7 bases aligning to TRBD1. CDR3: CASSQRGLAKNIQYF. DNA of the CDR3: TGCGCCAGCAGCCAAAGGGGGCTAGCCAAAAACATTCAGTACTTC.